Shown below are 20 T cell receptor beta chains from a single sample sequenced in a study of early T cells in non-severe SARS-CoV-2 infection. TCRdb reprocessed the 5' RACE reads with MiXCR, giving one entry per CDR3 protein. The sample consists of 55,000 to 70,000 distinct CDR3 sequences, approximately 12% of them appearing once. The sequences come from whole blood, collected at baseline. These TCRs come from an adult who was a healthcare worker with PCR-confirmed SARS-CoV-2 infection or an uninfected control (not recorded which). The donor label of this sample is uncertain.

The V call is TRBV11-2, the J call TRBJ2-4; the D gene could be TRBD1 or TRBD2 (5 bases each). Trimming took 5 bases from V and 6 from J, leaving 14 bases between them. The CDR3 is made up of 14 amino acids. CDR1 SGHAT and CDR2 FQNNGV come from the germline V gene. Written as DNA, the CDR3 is TGTGCCAGCAGCAGGGACGGCGGATTAAACATTCAGTACTTC. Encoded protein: CASSRDGGLNIQYF.

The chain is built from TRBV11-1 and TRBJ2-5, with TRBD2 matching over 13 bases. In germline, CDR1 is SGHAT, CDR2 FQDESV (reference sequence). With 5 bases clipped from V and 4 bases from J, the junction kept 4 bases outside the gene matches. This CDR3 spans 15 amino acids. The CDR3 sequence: CASSRLAGGGETQYF. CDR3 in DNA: TGTGCCAGCAGCCGACTAGCGGGGGGCGGAGAGACCCAGTACTTC.

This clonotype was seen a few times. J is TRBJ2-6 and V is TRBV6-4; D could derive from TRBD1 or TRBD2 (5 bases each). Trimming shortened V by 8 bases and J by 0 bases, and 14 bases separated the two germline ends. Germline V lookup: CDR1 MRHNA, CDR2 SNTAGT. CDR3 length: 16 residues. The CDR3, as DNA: TGTGCCAGCGCCCGGGACGCTCGCTCTGGGGCCAACGTCCTGACTTTC. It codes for CASARDARSGANVLTF.

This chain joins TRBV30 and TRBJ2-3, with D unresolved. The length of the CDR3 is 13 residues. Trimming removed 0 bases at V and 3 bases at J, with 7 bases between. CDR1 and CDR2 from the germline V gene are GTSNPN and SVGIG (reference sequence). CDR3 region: CAWSVVGTDTQYF. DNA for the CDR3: TGTGCCTGGAGTGTTGTCGGGACAGATACGCAGTATTTT.

The CDR3 DNA sequence: TGTGCCAGCAGTCCAGGGATTCGCGAGCAGTACGTC. This translates into CASSPGIREQYV. V usage is TRBV12-3 or TRBV12-4 and J usage is TRBJ2-7; possible D gene TRBD1, 5 bases. The V gene lost 5 bases and the J gene lost 6 bases, with 11 bases spanning the gap. This CDR3 is 12 amino acids long.

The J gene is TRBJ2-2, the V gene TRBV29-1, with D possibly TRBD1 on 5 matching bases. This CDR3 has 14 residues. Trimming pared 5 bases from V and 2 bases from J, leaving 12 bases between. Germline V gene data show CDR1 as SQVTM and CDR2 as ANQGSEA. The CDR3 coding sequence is TGCAGCGTTAGGGTGCAGGGTAACACCGGGGAGCTGTTTTTT. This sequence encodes CSVRVQGNTGELFF.

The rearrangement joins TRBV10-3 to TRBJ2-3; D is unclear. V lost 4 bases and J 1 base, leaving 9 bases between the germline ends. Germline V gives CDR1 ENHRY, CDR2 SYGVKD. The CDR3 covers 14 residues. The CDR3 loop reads CAISATSRTDTQYF. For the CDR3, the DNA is TGTGCCATCAGTGCGACATCTCGCACAGATACGCAGTATTTT.

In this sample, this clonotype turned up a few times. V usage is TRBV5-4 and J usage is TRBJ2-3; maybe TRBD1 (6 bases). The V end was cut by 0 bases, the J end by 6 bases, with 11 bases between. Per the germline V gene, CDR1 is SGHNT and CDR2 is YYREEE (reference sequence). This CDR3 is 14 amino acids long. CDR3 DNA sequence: TGTGCCAGCAGCTTGGAATCTACAGGGGATACGCAGTATTTT. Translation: CASSLESTGDTQYF.

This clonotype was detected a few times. The CDR3 reads CASSLAGTANTEAFF. DNA of the CDR3: TGTGCCAGCAGCTTAGCGGGGACCGCGAACACTGAAGCTTTCTTT. This rearrangement joins TRBV7-6 to TRBJ1-1; TRBD1 is a possible D gene (5 bases). This CDR3 comprises 15 residues. Germline CDR1 reads SGHVS; CDR2 reads FNYEAQ. Trimming removed 0 bases from V and 1 base from J, with 9 bases in between.

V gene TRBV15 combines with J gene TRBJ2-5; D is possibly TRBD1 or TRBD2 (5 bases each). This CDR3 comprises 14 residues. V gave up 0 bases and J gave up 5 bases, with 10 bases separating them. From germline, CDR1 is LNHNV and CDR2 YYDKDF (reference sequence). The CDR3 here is CATSRDIGGETQYF. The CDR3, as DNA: TGTGCCACCAGCAGAGACATTGGGGGTGAGACCCAGTACTTC. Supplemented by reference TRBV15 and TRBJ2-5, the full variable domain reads DAMVIQNPRYQVTQFGKPVTLSCSQTLNHNVMYWYQQKSSQAPKLLFHYYDKDFNNEADTPDNFQSRRPNTSFCFLDIRSPGLGDTAMYLCATSRDIGGETQYFGPGTRLLVL.

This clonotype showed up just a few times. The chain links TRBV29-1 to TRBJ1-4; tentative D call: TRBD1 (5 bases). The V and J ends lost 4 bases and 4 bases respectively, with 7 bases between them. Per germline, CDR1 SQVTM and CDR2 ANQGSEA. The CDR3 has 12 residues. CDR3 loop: CSVGQGNEKLFF. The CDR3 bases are TGCAGCGTTGGTCAGGGTAATGAAAAACTGTTTTTT.

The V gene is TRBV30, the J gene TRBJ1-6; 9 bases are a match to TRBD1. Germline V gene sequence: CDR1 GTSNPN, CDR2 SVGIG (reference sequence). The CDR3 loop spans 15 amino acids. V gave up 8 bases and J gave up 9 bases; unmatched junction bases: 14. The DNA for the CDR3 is TGTGCCACTTCTTCTTGGACAGGGGAAACTTCACCCCTCCACTTT. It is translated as CATSSWTGETSPLHF. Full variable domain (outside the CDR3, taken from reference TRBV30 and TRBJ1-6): SQTIHQWPATLVQPVGSPLSLECTVEGTSNPNLYWYRQAAGRGLQLLFYSVGIGQISSEVPQNLSASRPQDRQFILSSKKLLLSDSGFYLCATSSWTGETSPLHFGNGTRLTVT.

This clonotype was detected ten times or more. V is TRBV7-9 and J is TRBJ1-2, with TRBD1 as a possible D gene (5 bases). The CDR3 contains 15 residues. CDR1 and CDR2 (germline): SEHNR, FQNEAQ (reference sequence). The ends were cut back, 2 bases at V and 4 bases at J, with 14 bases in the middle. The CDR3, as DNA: TGTGCCAGCAGCTTATTCCCAGGGCAGGGCTATGGCTACACCTTC. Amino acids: CASSLFPGQGYGYTF.

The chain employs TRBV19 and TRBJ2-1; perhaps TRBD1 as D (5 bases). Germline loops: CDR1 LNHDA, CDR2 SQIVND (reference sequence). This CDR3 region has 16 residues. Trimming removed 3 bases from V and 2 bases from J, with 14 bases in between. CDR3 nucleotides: TGTGCCAGTAGTATTTCCACAGGTAGCCCCTACAATGAGCAGTTCTTC. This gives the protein CASSISTGSPYNEQFF.

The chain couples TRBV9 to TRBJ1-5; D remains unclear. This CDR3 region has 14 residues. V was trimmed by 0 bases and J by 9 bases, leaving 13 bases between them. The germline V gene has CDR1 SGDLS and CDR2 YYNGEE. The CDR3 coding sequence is TGTGCCAGCAGCGTAGGAGACCGGGAGGGGCCCCAGCATTTT. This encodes CASSVGDREGPQHF. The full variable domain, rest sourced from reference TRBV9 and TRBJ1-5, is DSGVTQTPKHLITATGQRVTLRCSPRSGDLSVYWYQQSLDQGLQFLIQYYNGEERAKGNILERFSAQQFPDLHSELNLSSLELGDSALYFCASSVGDREGPQHFGDGTRLSIL.

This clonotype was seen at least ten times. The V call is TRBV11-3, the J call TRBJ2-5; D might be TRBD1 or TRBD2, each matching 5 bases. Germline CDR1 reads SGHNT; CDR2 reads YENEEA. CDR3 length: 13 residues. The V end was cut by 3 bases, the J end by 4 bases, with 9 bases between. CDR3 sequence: CASSLNGAETQYF. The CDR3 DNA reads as TGTGCCAGCAGCTTGAACGGGGCAGAGACCCAGTACTTC.

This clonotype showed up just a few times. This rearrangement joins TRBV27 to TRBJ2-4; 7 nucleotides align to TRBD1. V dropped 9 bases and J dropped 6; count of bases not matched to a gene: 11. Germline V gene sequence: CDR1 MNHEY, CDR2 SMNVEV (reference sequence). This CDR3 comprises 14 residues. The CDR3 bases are TGTGCCAGACATCACAGGGACAGACCAAACATTCAGTACTTC. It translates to CARHHRDRPNIQYF.

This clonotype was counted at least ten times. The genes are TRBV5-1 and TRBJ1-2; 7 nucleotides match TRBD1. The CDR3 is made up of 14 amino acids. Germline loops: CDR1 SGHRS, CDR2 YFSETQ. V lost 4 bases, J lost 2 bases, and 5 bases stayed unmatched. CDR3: CASSRDRGNYGYTF. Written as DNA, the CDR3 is TGCGCCAGCAGCCGGGACAGAGGGAACTATGGCTACACCTTC. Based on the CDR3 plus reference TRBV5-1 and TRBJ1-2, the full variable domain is KAGVTQTPRYLIKTRGQQVTLSCSPISGHRSVSWYQQTPGQGLQFLFEYFSETQRNKGNFPGRFSGRQFSNSRSEMNVSTLELGDSALYLCASSRDRGNYGYTFGSGTRLTVV.

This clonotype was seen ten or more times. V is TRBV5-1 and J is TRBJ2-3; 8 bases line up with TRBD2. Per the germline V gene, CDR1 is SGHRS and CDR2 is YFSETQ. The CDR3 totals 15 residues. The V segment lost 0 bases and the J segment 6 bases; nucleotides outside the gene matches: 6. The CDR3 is CASSLVGGAVDTQYF. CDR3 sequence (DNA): TGCGCCAGCAGCTTGGTCGGGGGGGCCGTGGATACGCAGTATTTT.

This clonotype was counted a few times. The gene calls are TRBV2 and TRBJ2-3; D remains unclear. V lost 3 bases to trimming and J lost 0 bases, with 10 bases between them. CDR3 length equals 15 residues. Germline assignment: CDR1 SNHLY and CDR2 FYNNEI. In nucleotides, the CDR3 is TGTGCCAGCAGTGATACCGCAAAAAGCACAGATACGCAGTATTTT. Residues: CASSDTAKSTDTQYF.